One and the same sample provided the 20 T cell receptor beta chains below, sequenced in a study of blood T cell repertoires in COVID-19. The protocol was immunoSEQ multiplex PCR, while the TCRdb copy is restricted to in-frame clones and leaves out a portion. There are around 130,000 clones in the sample; about nine tenths occur only once, and 9.5% to 12% lies in the top ten. Specimen: peripheral blood. Source of these receptors: a woman of 80 years or more with acute or convalescent COVID-19.

This chain connects TRBV4-1 to TRBJ1-2, with D perhaps TRBD1 (6 bases). CDR1 MGHRA and CDR2 YSYEKL come from the germline V gene. The CDR3 consists of 15 residues. V lost 3 bases to trimming and J lost 3 bases, with 14 bases between them. CDR3 bases: TGCGCCAGCAGCCAGAGACAGGTGTCGGACTATGGCTACACCTTC. Translating it yields CASSQRQVSDYGYTF.

This chain uses TRBV6-2 or TRBV6-3 with TRBJ1-2, with D perhaps matching TRBD1 (5 bases). This CDR3 has 12 amino acids. V dropped 5 bases and J dropped 13 bases, with 17 bases sitting between them. Germline V lookup: CDR1 MNHEY, CDR2 SVGEGT. The CDR3 sequence is CASSRLGTPPTF. The CDR3 DNA reads as TGTGCCAGCAGTCGCCTTGGGACTCCTCCCACCTTC.

The chain uses TRBV7-2 and TRBJ1-2; TRBD1 matches 7 bases. V dropped 7 bases and J dropped 4; count of bases not matched to a gene: 21. CDR3 size: 18 residues. The V gene's germline CDR1 is SGHTA and CDR2 FQGNSA. CDR3 residues: CASISTGTGTAVIYGYTF. The CDR3 DNA reads TGTGCCAGCATCTCTACTGGGACGGGGACAGCAGTAATCTATGGCTACACCTTC.

The gene calls are TRBV19 and TRBJ2-3; 10 bases match TRBD1. Unmatched junction bases numbered 15, after V lost 6 bases and J lost 6 bases. The CDR3 totals 17 residues. CDR1 and CDR2 from the germline V gene are LNHDA and SQIVND (reference sequence). The CDR3 loop reads CASSRDRGTLRADTQYF. The CDR3 bases are TGTGCCAGTAGCAGGGACAGGGGTACCCTCCGGGCCGATACGCAGTATTTT.

The chain is built from TRBV19 and TRBJ1-1; no clear D gene. Trimming took 9 bases from V and 2 from J, leaving 19 bases between them. Germline CDR1 reads LNHDA; CDR2 reads SQIVND (reference sequence). The CDR3 runs 15 residues. CDR3 residues: CASKFRIGVNTEAFF. CDR3 DNA sequence: TGTGCCAGCAAATTTCGTATCGGGGTTAACACTGAAGCTTTCTTT.

This sequence joins TRBV6-5 and TRBJ1-1; 7 bases fit TRBD1. Per the germline V gene, CDR1 is MNHEY and CDR2 is SVGAGI. The CDR3 loop spans 14 amino acids. The V and J ends lost 6 bases and 2 bases, in that order; junction bases with no gene match: 6. CDR3: CASSLGQLNTEAFF. The CDR3 coding sequence is TGTGCCAGCAGCCTGGGACAGCTAAACACTGAAGCTTTCTTT.

The V and J genes are TRBV29-1 and TRBJ1-4, with D unresolved. The V gene's germline CDR1 is SQVTM and CDR2 ANQGSEA. V shed 3 bases and J shed 4 bases, with 6 bases lying between them. This CDR3 region has 12 residues. The CDR3, as DNA: TGCAGCGTTGAGTCGGGTAATGAAAAACTGTTTTTT. Its translation: CSVESGNEKLFF.

The gene calls are TRBV7-9 and TRBJ1-2, with 10 bases aligning to TRBD1. The CDR3 runs to 17 residues. V lost 3 bases and J lost 7; bases outside the gene matches: 14. Per germline, CDR1 SEHNR and CDR2 FQNEAQ (reference sequence). CDR3 bases: TGTGCCAGCAGCTTTCTGCGGCTACGGGACAGGGGAGGTGGCTACACCTTC. This codes for CASSFLRLRDRGGGYTF.

V gene TRBV2 combines with J gene TRBJ1-6, with D perhaps TRBD1 (5 bases). Germline V gene lookup returns CDR1 SNHLY and CDR2 FYNNEI. With 1 base removed from V and 9 bases from J, the gap between germline ends came to 10 bases. The CDR3 runs to 14 residues. CDR3 DNA sequence: TGTGCCAGCAGTGAAGGCCGGACATTTTCACCCCTCCACTTT. Translated, it gives CASSEGRTFSPLHF. Full variable domain (rest looked up from reference TRBV2 and TRBJ1-6): EPEVTQTPSHQVTQMGQEVILRCVPISNHLYFYWYRQILGQKVEFLVSFYNNEISEKSEIFDDQFSVERPDGSNFTLKIRSTKLEDSAMYFCASSEGRTFSPLHFGNGTRLTVT.

The rearrangement joins TRBV14 to TRBJ1-6; 8 nucleotides agree with TRBD1. The ends lost 0 bases at V and 9 bases at J; junction bases unmatched: 7. The CDR3 is made up of 16 amino acids. CDR1 is SGHDN, CDR2 FVKESK, per germline. CDR3 sequence (DNA): TGTGCCAGCAGCCAAGATCGAAACAGGGGGTTTTCACCCCTCCACTTT. Amino acid sequence: CASSQDRNRGFSPLHF.

Comment on this clone: Other DNA sequences within the sample encode an identical CDR3. The chain combines TRBV5-1 with TRBJ1-2, with 9 bases aligning to TRBD1. There are 13 residues in the CDR3. Germline values: CDR1 SGHRS, CDR2 YFSETQ. V dropped 5 bases and J dropped 4; count of bases not matched to a gene: 3. As DNA, the CDR3 is TGCGCCAGCAGGGACAGGGGCAGCTATGGCTACACCTTC. Translated, it gives CASRDRGSYGYTF. Combining the CDR3 with reference TRBV5-1 and TRBJ1-2 gives the whole variable domain KAGVTQTPRYLIKTRGQQVTLSCSPISGHRSVSWYQQTPGQGLQFLFEYFSETQRNKGNFPGRFSGRQFSNSRSEMNVSTLELGDSALYLCASRDRGSYGYTFGSGTRLTVV.

The gene calls are TRBV12-3 or TRBV12-4 and TRBJ1-1; D gene unclear. The CDR3 sequence is 13 residues long. V lost 8 bases, J lost 5 bases, and 15 bases lay in between. The chain's CDR3 is CASSLQAATEAFF. In DNA, the CDR3 is TGTGCCAGCTCCCTGCAGGCCGCAACTGAAGCTTTCTTT.

The genes are TRBV19 and TRBJ2-1, with a weak D call TRBD1 (6 bases). V was cut by 3 bases and J by 3 bases, with 12 bases left in between. The CDR3 length is 15 residues. Looked up from germline, CDR1 is LNHDA and CDR2 is SQIVND (reference sequence). This chain's CDR3 is CASSIQGTLYNEQFF. CDR3 in DNA: TGTGCCAGTAGTATCCAGGGGACCCTCTACAATGAGCAGTTCTTC. Looking up the rest from reference TRBV19 and TRBJ2-1 gives the full variable domain: DGGITQSPKYLFRKEGQNVTLSCEQNLNHDAMYWYRQDPGQGLRLIYYSQIVNDFQKGDIAEGYSVSREKKESFPLTVTSAQKNPTAFYLCASSIQGTLYNEQFFGPGTRLTVL.

The chain couples TRBV27 to TRBJ1-1; D possibly corresponds to TRBD1 (5 bases). The CDR3 extends over 16 amino acids. The V end was cut by 4 bases, the J end by 1 base, with 16 bases between. Germline values: CDR1 MNHEY, CDR2 SMNVEV (reference sequence). As DNA, the CDR3 is TGTGCCAGCAGTTCGCCGGGGGAATCTCCGAACACTGAAGCTTTCTTT. It codes for CASSSPGESPNTEAFF.

The chain uses TRBV6-6 and TRBJ1-3; D perhaps matches TRBD1 (5 bases). Germline V gives CDR1 MNHNY, CDR2 SVGAGI (reference sequence). CDR3 length: 16 residues. V shed 5 bases and J shed 0 bases, with 14 bases lying between them. CDR3 amino acids: CASSRIQVTSGNTIYF. The CDR3 DNA sequence: TGTGCCAGCAGTAGAATACAGGTTACCTCTGGAAACACCATATATTTT.

The chain links TRBV12-3 or TRBV12-4 to TRBJ1-1; D unresolved. The CDR3 is made up of 11 amino acids. V lost 3 bases, J lost 11 bases, and 10 bases lay in between. CDR3 region: CASSLEGQAFF. In DNA form, the CDR3 reads TGTGCCAGCAGTTTGGAGGGTCAGGCTTTCTTT.

This clone has more than one count but fewer than ten. CDR3 region: CASSHGTPEYNEQFF. Here the CDR3 DNA reads TGTGCCAGCAGTCATGGGACACCAGAATACAATGAGCAGTTCTTC. The chain is built from TRBV4-2 and TRBJ2-1, with a weak D call TRBD1 (6 bases). Germline V gene lookup returns CDR1 LGHNA and CDR2 YNFKEQ. The CDR3 sequence is 15 residues long. V gave up 6 bases and J gave up 4 bases, with 16 bases separating them.

The genes are TRBV9 and TRBJ2-1; TRBD1 might be the D (6 bases). V lost 0 bases and J 4 bases, leaving 14 bases between the germline ends. This CDR3 spans 16 amino acids. Germline assignment: CDR1 SGDLS and CDR2 YYNGEE. DNA of the CDR3: TGTGCCAGCAGCGTAGGGGTTTTACAGGGATACAATGAGCAGTTCTTC. Translating gives CASSVGVLQGYNEQFF. Looking up the rest from reference TRBV9 and TRBJ2-1 gives the full variable domain: DSGVTQTPKHLITATGQRVTLRCSPRSGDLSVYWYQQSLDQGLQFLIQYYNGEERAKGNILERFSAQQFPDLHSELNLSSLELGDSALYFCASSVGVLQGYNEQFFGPGTRLTVL.

V gene TRBV15 combines with J gene TRBJ1-3, with a possible D match to TRBD1 (5 bases). Trimming pared 8 bases from V and 4 bases from J, leaving 9 bases between. Germline V lookup: CDR1 LNHNV, CDR2 YYDKDF (reference sequence). The length of the CDR3 is 12 residues. The CDR3 DNA is TGTGCCACCGCAGGGCTCGGAAACACCATATATTTT. Translating it yields CATAGLGNTIYF.

V and J are TRBV6-5 and TRBJ1-6; D remains ambiguous. This CDR3 region has 15 residues. CDR1 MNHEY and CDR2 SVGAGI come from the germline V gene. Trimming left V 2 bases short and J 4 bases short, with 9 bases between. The CDR3 DNA sequence: TGTGCCAGCAGTTACGGCCATAAGTATAATTCACCCCTCCACTTT. Its protein is CASSYGHKYNSPLHF.